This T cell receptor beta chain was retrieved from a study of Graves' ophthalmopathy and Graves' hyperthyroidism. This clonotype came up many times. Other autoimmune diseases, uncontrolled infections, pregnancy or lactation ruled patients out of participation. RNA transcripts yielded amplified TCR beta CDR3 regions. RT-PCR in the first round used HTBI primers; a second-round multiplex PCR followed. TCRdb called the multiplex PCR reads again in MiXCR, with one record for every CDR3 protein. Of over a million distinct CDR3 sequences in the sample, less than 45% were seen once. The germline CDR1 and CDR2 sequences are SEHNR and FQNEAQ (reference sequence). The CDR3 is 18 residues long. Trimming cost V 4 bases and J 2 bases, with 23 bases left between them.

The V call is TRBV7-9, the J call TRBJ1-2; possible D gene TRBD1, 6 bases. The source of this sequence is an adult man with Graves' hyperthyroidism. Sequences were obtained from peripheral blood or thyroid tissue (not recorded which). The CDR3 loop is CASSYREPQGNTNYGYTF. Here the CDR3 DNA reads TGTGCCAGCAGCTACCGCGAACCCCAGGGGAATACAAACTATGGCTACACCTTC.